Listed here is a single T cell receptor (beta chain). Its antigen is still unknown. The entirety of the isolated RNA underwent reverse transcription, so expressed TCRB transcripts were sequenced. Only in-frame clones appear in the TCRdb table, and some are missing; sequencing was by immunoSEQ multiplex PCR. Found here are hundreds of thousands of clones, 13% of them singletons; the top ten hold less than 0.025%. This sample was taken from a study of beta chain features in type 1 diabetes. V trimming: 5 bases; J trimming: 5 bases; junction bases outside the gene matches: 5. CDR3 length: 14 amino acids. The germline V gene encodes CDR1 MNHNY and CDR2 SVGAGI (reference sequence). Broader study findings: Naive, central memory and Treg TCRB repertoires seemed to resemble each other more closely in patients than they did in healthy donors. When Type 1 diabetes patients were examined, their TCRB CDR3s proved moderately but significantly shorter in all four CD4+ subsets.

The TCR sequence derives from a man aged 18 to 29 with type 1 diabetes. The specimen was naive CD4+ T cells from blood. This rearrangement joins TRBV6-6 to TRBJ2-2; 7 nucleotides match TRBD1. CDR3 residues: CASSPGQLTGELFF. The CDR3 DNA follows: TGTGCCAGCAGTCCGGGACAGCTAACCGGGGAGCTGTTTTTT.